This T cell receptor (beta chain) came from a study of liver allograft versus peripheral blood T cells. Overall study: Recipients' peripheral blood served as the comparator for T cell receptor repertoires in transplanted livers.

Per germline, CDR1 MNHEY and CDR2 SMNVEV (reference sequence). There are 17 residues in the CDR3. V lost 6 bases, J lost 2 bases, and 20 bases lay in between. TCRdb recomputed calls from the reads with MiXCR, one row per CDR3 protein. The data show some 15,000 distinct CDR3 sequences, over 25% seen once. Study outcomes and limitations: In liver allografts, T cell receptor repertoires reportedly differed from the repertoires found in peripheral blood.

Points on this clonotype: Its specificity is unknown. This may arise from a read error, as a much more abundant clone is one base away.

The chain has TRBV27 and TRBJ1-3, with D maybe TRBD1 (5 bases). The source is a human patient who had a liver transplant. Some T cells may be the graft donor's. The CDR3 region is CASSPASAGQAGNTIYF. The DNA for the CDR3 is TGTGCCAGCAGCCCCGCCTCGGCAGGGCAAGCTGGAAACACCATATATTTT.